This is a list of T cell receptor beta chains from one sample in a study of blood T cell repertoires in COVID-19. TCRdb's copy holds only in-frame clones and misses some; the assay was immunoSEQ multiplex PCR. The sample records approximately 70,000 clones, 82% being singletons. The sample was peripheral blood. The receptor source for this set is a human donor in a cohort sampled during active COVID-19. CDR3s include the opening cysteine and the closing phenylalanine or tryptophan. D genes are given only for firm matches. Some rows have no size entry. The others give once, few or many, or a class for an expanded clone.

d_gene: TRBD1
j_gene: TRBJ1-1
abundance: NA
len: 13
v_gene: TRBV12-3/TRBV12-4
CDR3aa: CASTEGQGIEAFF
CDR3nt: TGTGCCAGCACCGAGGGACAGGGGATTGAAGCTTTCTTT

d_gene: TRBD1
j_gene: TRBJ1-6
abundance: NA
len: 13
v_gene: TRBV18
CDR3aa: CASSQGTDRALHF
CDR3nt: TGTGCCAGCTCACAAGGGACAGACAGGGCCCTCCACTTT

d_gene: TRBD2
j_gene: TRBJ2-3
abundance: few
len: 14
v_gene: TRBV3-1/TRBV3-2
CDR3aa: CASSPGLAADTQYF
CDR3nt: TGTGCCAGCAGCCCAGGACTAGCCGCAGATACGCAGTATTTT

d_gene: TRBD1
j_gene: TRBJ2-5
abundance: NA
len: 15
v_gene: TRBV3-1/TRBV3-2
CDR3aa: CANDTETGGRETQYF
CDR3nt: TGTGCCAACGATACCGAGACAGGGGGTCGAGAGACCCAGTACTTC

d_gene: TRBD1
j_gene: TRBJ2-7
abundance: once
len: 15
v_gene: TRBV7-2
CDR3aa: CASSRSGTGAYEQYF
CDR3nt: TGTGCCAGCAGCCGTTCCGGGACAGGGGCTTACGAGCAGTACTTC

d_gene: TRBD1
j_gene: TRBJ1-1
abundance: once
len: 15
v_gene: TRBV28
CDR3aa: CASSLLRQGNTEAFF
CDR3nt: TGTGCCAGCAGCCTCCTTAGACAGGGGAACACTGAAGCTTTCTTT

d_gene: NA
j_gene: TRBJ1-1
abundance: once
len: 11
v_gene: TRBV20-1
CDR3aa: CSADRGTEAFF
CDR3nt: TGCAGTGCCGACCGGGGCACTGAAGCTTTCTTT

d_gene: NA
j_gene: TRBJ1-6
abundance: NA
len: 14
v_gene: TRBV6-5
CDR3aa: CASSSGTGNSPLHF
CDR3nt: TGTGCCAGCAGTTCCGGGACTGGAAATTCACCCCTCCACTTT

d_gene: NA
j_gene: TRBJ2-6
abundance: NA
len: 15
v_gene: TRBV2
CDR3aa: CASSRRTSGANVLTF
CDR3nt: TGTGCCAGCAGCCGCAGAACCTCTGGGGCCAACGTCCTGACTTTC

d_gene: NA
j_gene: TRBJ1-5
abundance: NA
len: 15
v_gene: TRBV19
CDR3aa: CASSIEPGLPENQHF
CDR3nt: TGTGCCAGTAGTATAGAGCCGGGACTCCCCGAAAACCAGCATTTT

d_gene: TRBD1
j_gene: TRBJ1-5
abundance: NA
len: 15
v_gene: TRBV7-8
CDR3aa: CASSLVGQARQPQHF
CDR3nt: TGTGCCAGCAGCTTAGTCGGACAGGCTCGTCAGCCCCAGCATTTT

d_gene: TRBD1
j_gene: TRBJ1-2
abundance: once
len: 14
v_gene: TRBV4-3
CDR3aa: CASSQDAGGHGYTF
CDR3nt: TGCGCCAGCAGCCAAGATGCAGGGGGCCATGGCTACACCTTC

d_gene: NA
j_gene: TRBJ1-4
abundance: NA
len: 16
v_gene: TRBV5-6
CDR3aa: CASSLVGASGNEKLFF
CDR3nt: TGTGCCAGCAGCTTGGTGGGGGCTTCAGGAAATGAAAAACTGTTTTTT

d_gene: NA
j_gene: TRBJ2-7
abundance: NA
len: 13
v_gene: TRBV11-2
CDR3aa: CASSLFRDYEQYF
CDR3nt: TGTGCCAGCAGCTTGTTCAGGGACTACGAGCAGTACTTC

d_gene: TRBD1
j_gene: TRBJ2-7
abundance: NA
len: 14
v_gene: TRBV2
CDR3aa: CASTGQGAFYEQYF
CDR3nt: TGTGCCAGCACGGGACAGGGGGCGTTTTACGAGCAGTACTTC

d_gene: NA
j_gene: TRBJ2-5
abundance: NA
len: 15
v_gene: TRBV5-4
CDR3aa: CASSLGQPGQETQYF
CDR3nt: TGTGCCAGCAGCTTGGGACAGCCCGGGCAAGAGACCCAGTACTTC

d_gene: TRBD2
j_gene: TRBJ2-7
abundance: few
len: 15
v_gene: TRBV5-1
CDR3aa: CASSLRTSGPYEQYF
CDR3nt: TGCGCCAGCAGCTTGAGAACTAGCGGACCCTACGAGCAGTACTTC

d_gene: NA
j_gene: TRBJ2-3
abundance: NA
len: 13
v_gene: TRBV18
CDR3aa: CASSRQGGDTQYF
CDR3nt: TGTGCCAGCTCCAGACAGGGAGGAGATACGCAGTATTTT

d_gene: NA
j_gene: TRBJ2-6
abundance: NA
len: 16
v_gene: TRBV5-6
CDR3aa: CASSPSSGATANVLTF
CDR3nt: TGTGCCAGCAGCCCCAGTTCAGGGGCAACGGCCAACGTCCTGACTTTC

d_gene: NA
j_gene: TRBJ1-2
abundance: NA
len: 11
v_gene: TRBV12-3/TRBV12-4
CDR3aa: CASSLGTESLF
CDR3nt: TGTGCCAGCAGTTTAGGGACAGAGTCCCTCTTC

d_gene: NA
j_gene: TRBJ2-5
abundance: NA
len: 13
v_gene: TRBV18
CDR3aa: CASSPPGVETQYF
CDR3nt: TGTGCCAGCTCACCACCGGGAGTCGAGACCCAGTACTTC

d_gene: TRBD1
j_gene: TRBJ1-5
abundance: NA
len: 14
v_gene: TRBV28
CDR3aa: CASSPGGSNQPQHF
CDR3nt: TGTGCCAGCAGTCCAGGGGGTAGCAATCAGCCCCAGCATTTT

d_gene: TRBD2
j_gene: TRBJ2-3
abundance: NA
len: 17
v_gene: TRBV6-6
CDR3aa: CASSPRGASGGIDTQYF
CDR3nt: TGTGCCAGCAGTCCCCGGGGGGCTAGCGGGGGTATAGATACGCAGTATTTT

d_gene: TRBD1
j_gene: TRBJ1-2
abundance: NA
len: 13
v_gene: TRBV7-8
CDR3aa: CASSLVRGHGYTF
CDR3nt: TGTGCCAGCAGCTTAGTTAGGGGGCATGGCTACACCTTC

d_gene: NA
j_gene: TRBJ2-7
abundance: NA
len: 13
v_gene: TRBV18
CDR3aa: CASSPSASYEQYF
CDR3nt: TGTGCCAGCTCACCATCAGCGAGTTACGAGCAGTACTTC

d_gene: TRBD2
j_gene: TRBJ2-1
abundance: NA
len: 15
v_gene: TRBV4-1
CDR3aa: CASSQVGGIYNEQFF
CDR3nt: TGCGCCAGCAGCCAAGTGGGGGGGATTTACAATGAGCAGTTCTTC

d_gene: TRBD1
j_gene: TRBJ2-3
abundance: NA
len: 15
v_gene: TRBV27
CDR3aa: CASSVGQGYTDTQYF
CDR3nt: TGTGCCAGCAGTGTGGGACAGGGGTACACAGATACGCAGTATTTT

d_gene: TRBD1
j_gene: TRBJ1-2
abundance: once
len: 15
v_gene: TRBV6-5
CDR3aa: CASSLGQIGNYGYTF
CDR3nt: TGTGCCAGCAGCTTGGGACAGATCGGCAACTATGGCTACACCTTC

d_gene: NA
j_gene: TRBJ1-5
abundance: once
len: 18
v_gene: TRBV7-8
CDR3aa: CASSLLPTAGLVGQPQHF
CDR3nt: TGTGCCAGCAGCTTACTCCCCACAGCGGGTTTAGTAGGTCAGCCCCAGCATTTT

d_gene: NA
j_gene: TRBJ1-6
abundance: NA
len: 18
v_gene: TRBV7-2
CDR3aa: CASSLVAGASSYNSPLHF
CDR3nt: TGTGCCAGCAGCTTAGTAGCAGGGGCCAGCTCCTATAATTCACCCCTCCACTTT

d_gene: TRBD1
j_gene: TRBJ1-1
abundance: NA
len: 12
v_gene: TRBV12-3/TRBV12-4
CDR3aa: CASSRTGTEAFF
CDR3nt: TGTGCCAGCAGCCGGACAGGAACTGAAGCTTTCTTT

d_gene: NA
j_gene: TRBJ1-6
abundance: NA
len: 18
v_gene: TRBV15
CDR3aa: CATSRDLSGASYNSPLHF
CDR3nt: TGTGCCACCAGCAGAGATCTGTCAGGGGCCTCCTATAATTCACCCCTCCACTTT

d_gene: TRBD2
j_gene: TRBJ2-7
abundance: few
len: 14
v_gene: TRBV6-5
CDR3aa: CASSLQAGAYEQYF
CDR3nt: TGTGCCAGCAGCCTTCAGGCGGGGGCCTACGAGCAGTACTTC

d_gene: NA
j_gene: TRBJ2-3
abundance: NA
len: 13
v_gene: TRBV15
CDR3aa: CATGATFTDTQYF
CDR3nt: TGTGCCACCGGGGCCACTTTCACAGATACGCAGTATTTT

d_gene: NA
j_gene: TRBJ1-6
abundance: NA
len: 12
v_gene: TRBV12-3/TRBV12-4
CDR3aa: CASRTTESPLHF
CDR3nt: TGTGCCAGCAGAACTACGGAATCACCCCTCCACTTT

d_gene: NA
j_gene: TRBJ1-2
abundance: NA
len: 14
v_gene: TRBV6-5
CDR3aa: CASNSRGGVNGYTF
CDR3nt: TGTGCCAGCAATAGTAGGGGTGGTGTAAATGGCTACACCTTC

d_gene: NA
j_gene: TRBJ2-5
abundance: NA
len: 13
v_gene: TRBV18
CDR3aa: CASSREYQETQYF
CDR3nt: TGTGCCAGCTCACGCGAGTACCAAGAGACCCAGTACTTC